Listed below are T cell receptor beta chains from one sample, sequenced in a study of control samples from healthy donors and cancer patients. Only in-frame clones appear in the TCRdb table, and some are missing; sequencing was by immunoSEQ multiplex PCR. The data show 130,000 or so clones, less than 95% seen once. Specimen: blood. These receptors all come from a man in his late teens or twenties in good health. The CDR3 runs from the conserved cysteine through the conserved F or W. The D gene is left open where the match is weak. Rows give clone size only sometimes, using once, few, many, or a class for an expanded clone.

>TRBV18|NA|NA|TRBJ2-3
TGTGCCAGCTCACCCCGTTCGGCGAGGGATACGCAGTATTTT
CASSPRSARDTQYF
>TRBV19|NA|NA|TRBJ2-5
TGTGCCAGTAGTCTCGGGGGGCTCGAGACCCAGTACTTC
CASSLGGLETQYF
>TRBV2|NA|NA|TRBJ2-7
TGTGCCAGCAGTGATACCTACGAGCAGTACTTC
CASSDTYEQYF
>TRBV6-5|NA|few|TRBJ2-2
TGTGCCAGCAGTCGGACAGCCAACACCGGGGAGCTGTTTTTT
CASSRTANTGELFF
>TRBV27|NA|NA|TRBJ1-2
TGTGCCAGTAGGACAGCTGACTTCTATGGCTACACCTTC
CASRTADFYGYTF
>TRBV30|NA|NA|TRBJ1-4
TGTGCCTGGACCCAAACCGGGACAAGGGACCTGTTTTTT
CAWTQTGTRDLFF
>TRBV7-2|NA|NA|TRBJ1-6
TGTGCCAGCAGCTCAAAACCGGGGCATAATTCACCCCTCCACTTT
CASSSKPGHNSPLHF
>TRBV19|TRBD1|NA|TRBJ1-2
TGTGCCAGTAGGACGGGACAGGATATGATGGGCTACACCTTC
CASRTGQDMMGYTF
>TRBV7-2|NA|NA|TRBJ1-2
TGTGCCAGCAGCCCCCCAACCGGGTATGGGGGCTACACCTTC
CASSPPTGYGGYTF
>TRBV5-6|NA|NA|TRBJ2-5
TGTGCCAGCAGCTTGGGGGTGTTGGCTATCGGAGAGACCCAGTACTTC
CASSLGVLAIGETQYF
>TRBV6-2/TRBV6-3|NA|NA|TRBJ2-7
TGTGCCAGCAGTTACCCGGACAGTTACTACGAGCAGTACTTC
CASSYPDSYYEQYF
>TRBV10-3|NA|NA|TRBJ1-4
TGTGCCATCAGTGGGGGGGACGGTAATGAAAAACTGTTTTTT
CAISGGDGNEKLFF
>TRBV6-5|TRBD2|once|TRBJ2-3
TGTGCCAGCAGTTACGGAGGGGCAGCGGGGGTAGATACGCAGTATTTT
CASSYGGAAGVDTQYF
>TRBV24-1|NA|NA|TRBJ2-3
TGTGCCACCAGTGAGGGGTCAGATACGCAGTATTTT
CATSEGSDTQYF
>TRBV9|NA|NA|TRBJ2-7
TGTGCCAGCAGCGTCGCCATAGGGGGGGCTTACGAGCAGTACTTC
CASSVAIGGAYEQYF
>TRBV19|NA|NA|TRBJ1-5
TGTGCCAGTAGTTCGCCCCGGGGGTCGATGGGTCAGCCCCAGCATTTT
CASSSPRGSMGQPQHF
>TRBV20-1|NA|NA|TRBJ1-6
TGCAGTGCTAGTTCTTCCGGGTCTTATAATTCACCCCTCCACTTT
CSASSSGSYNSPLHF
>TRBV28|NA|NA|TRBJ2-7
TGTGCCAGCAGTTTGGATGCGACAGCCTACGAGCAGTACTTC
CASSLDATAYEQYF
>TRBV18|NA|once|TRBJ2-5
TGTGCCAGCTCCCCGTCGGACGGGCTGTACCAAGAGACCCAGTACTTC
CASSPSDGLYQETQYF
>TRBV9|NA|NA|TRBJ1-2
TGTGCCAGCAGCGTACGGGGGCATAATGGCTACACCTTC
CASSVRGHNGYTF
>TRBV27|NA|NA|TRBJ2-7
TGTGCCAGCAGTTTAGGGGGGGGCGCCTACGAGCAGTACTTC
CASSLGGGAYEQYF
>TRBV19|TRBD2|NA|TRBJ2-2
TGTGCCAGTAGGGGACTAGCCCACACCGGGGAGCTGTTTTTT
CASRGLAHTGELFF
>TRBV19|NA|once|TRBJ1-5
TGTGCCAGTAGTATCGACTTCGACAGAGGGATCATGGGAGGGCATTTT
CASSIDFDRGIMGGHF
>TRBV18|NA|NA|TRBJ2-7
TGTGCCAGCTCACCAAGAGGGGGCTACGAGCAGTACTTC
CASSPRGGYEQYF
>TRBV6-5|TRBD1|NA|TRBJ1-1
TGTGCCAGCTTGGACAGGGTGAACACTGAAGCTTTCTTT
CASLDRVNTEAFF
>TRBV10-3|TRBD1|NA|TRBJ1-1
TGTGCCATCAGTGAGACAGGGGGGAATGAAGCTTTCTTT
CAISETGGNEAFF
>TRBV6-5|NA|NA|TRBJ1-2
TGTGCCAGCTTTGACTGGTATGGCTACACCTTC
CASFDWYGYTF
>TRBV11-3|TRBD2|NA|TRBJ2-5
TGTGCCAGCAGCTTAGGTCTGGGAGGGGAAGAGACCCAGTACTTC
CASSLGLGGEETQYF
>TRBV6-4|NA|NA|TRBJ1-2
TGTGCCAGCAGTGCCTCGGACACCTCCTACTATGGCTACACCTTC
CASSASDTSYYGYTF
>TRBV4-1|TRBD2|NA|TRBJ2-5
TGCGCCAGCAGCCAAGGCGAAGGACTAGAACGTAAGACCCAGTACTTC
CASSQGEGLERKTQYF
>TRBV5-5|TRBD1|NA|TRBJ2-2
TGTGCCAGCAGCTTGGTCGACAGGGAAGGGGAGCTGTTTTTT
CASSLVDREGELFF
>TRBV7-9|TRBD2|NA|TRBJ2-4
TGTGCCAGCAGCGTCGCGGGGGAAAACATTCAGTACTTC
CASSVAGENIQYF
>TRBV6-5|TRBD2|NA|TRBJ2-6
TGTGCCAGCAGTTACTCGCGGGGGACTGGGGCCAACGTCCTGACTTTC
CASSYSRGTGANVLTF
>TRBV24-1|NA|NA|TRBJ1-2
TGTGCCACCAGTGATTTTCCAGACTATGGCTACACCTTC
CATSDFPDYGYTF
>TRBV5-1|TRBD2|NA|TRBJ2-5
TGCGCCAGCAGCGCACAACTAGCGCGAGAGACCCAGTACTTC
CASSAQLARETQYF
>TRBV7-8|TRBD1|NA|TRBJ2-7
TGTGCCAGCAGCTTACTGGAACCGCAGGGGGACCACGAGCAGTACTTC
CASSLLEPQGDHEQYF
>TRBV7-9|NA|NA|TRBJ2-7
TGTGCCAGCAGCTTAGTCCAGGGCCACGAGCAGTACTTC
CASSLVQGHEQYF
>TRBV7-2|NA|few|TRBJ1-6
TGTGCCAGCACCTGGGGCCACTATAATTCACCCCTCCACTTT
CASTWGHYNSPLHF
>TRBV7-9|TRBD1|NA|TRBJ1-2
TGTGCCAGCAGTGGACAGGGGATAGGTGGCTACACCTTC
CASSGQGIGGYTF
>TRBV9|NA|NA|TRBJ1-3
TGTGCCAGCAGCGCCCGGACACTCCAAGGCTCCGGAAACACCATATATTTT
CASSARTLQGSGNTIYF
>TRBV5-1|NA|once|TRBJ1-1
TGCGCCAGCAGCTTGGATATGAACACTGAAGCTTTCTTT
CASSLDMNTEAFF
>TRBV4-1|TRBD1|NA|TRBJ2-3
TGCGCCAGCAGCCAACCCCGGTTGGACAGGCTAAGGCCCTATTTT
CASSQPRLDRLRPYF
>TRBV28|NA|NA|TRBJ1-5
TGTGCCAGCAGTTGGACGGATACGACGGGGCCCCAGCATTTT
CASSWTDTTGPQHF
>TRBV11-3|NA|NA|TRBJ2-2
TGTGCCAGCAGACCGGGACCTAACACCGGGGAGCTGTTTTTT
CASRPGPNTGELFF
>TRBV18|NA|NA|TRBJ2-1
TGTGCCAGCTCACAACCGACAGGACTCTCCTACAATGAGCAGTTCTTC
CASSQPTGLSYNEQFF
>TRBV7-6|NA|NA|TRBJ2-7
TGTGCCAGCAGCTTAGGAGGGGCAAGCTACGAGCAGTACTTC
CASSLGGASYEQYF
>TRBV2|TRBD1|NA|TRBJ1-1
TGTGCCAGCCAGACAGGGACTAACACTGAAGCTTTCTTT
CASQTGTNTEAFF
>TRBV7-2|TRBD2|NA|TRBJ2-1
TGTGCCAGCAGCGTAGGACGGACTAGCGGGGGTTACAATGAGCAGTTCTTC
CASSVGRTSGGYNEQFF
>TRBV10-3|TRBD1|NA|TRBJ2-6
TGTGCCATCAGCGACAGGGGCACTTCTGGGGCCAACGTCCTGACTTTC
CAISDRGTSGANVLTF
>TRBV2|NA|NA|TRBJ2-2
TGTGCCAGCAGTGAAGTGGGGGCGGACACCGGGGAGCTGTTTTTT
CASSEVGADTGELFF
>TRBV3-1/TRBV3-2|NA|once|TRBJ2-5
TGTGCCAGCAGCCACGGGGCGGAGACCCAGTACTTC
CASSHGAETQYF
>TRBV3-1/TRBV3-2|NA|NA|TRBJ1-1
TGTGCCAGCAGCCAAGTCTTTACAGGGCCGAACACTGAAGCTTTCTTT
CASSQVFTGPNTEAFF